The 5 T cell receptor beta chains presented below share a single source sample, sequenced in a study of blood T cell repertoires in COVID-19. Assay used: immunoSEQ multiplex PCR; TCRdb lists only in-frame clones, some missing. The sample holds some 150,000 clones, roughly 89% seen once. Sequencing was carried out using peripheral blood. The source of these receptors is a woman between 45 and 65 years old with acute or convalescent COVID-19.

This sequence joins TRBV28 and TRBJ2-1; 10 positions agree with TRBD1. V shed 6 bases and J 14 bases; nucleotides not matched to a gene: 10. The CDR3 contains 13 residues. Per the germline V gene, CDR1 is MDHEN and CDR2 is SYDVKM. CDR3 loop: CASSLPGQGPKFF. The CDR3 nucleotides read TGTGCCAGCAGCCTCCCGGGACAGGGGCCGAAGTTCTTC. Looking up the rest from reference TRBV28 and TRBJ2-1 gives the full variable domain: DVKVTQSSRYLVKRTGEKVFLECVQDMDHENMFWYRQDPGLGLRLIYFSYDVKMKEKGDIPEGYSVSREKKERFSLILESASTNQTSMYLCASSLPGQGPKFFGPGTRLTVL.

The chain is built from TRBV7-3 and TRBJ2-1; D gene uncertain. The CDR3 spans 15 residues. The V end lost 1 base, the J end lost 6 bases, and 13 bases lay between the germline ends. Germline V CDR1 and CDR2: SGHTA, FQGTGA. CDR3 DNA: TGTGCCAGCAGCTTAATTCGGCAGGCCCCCAATGAGCAGTTCTTC. As protein: CASSLIRQAPNEQFF. Full variable domain (remainder filled in from reference TRBV7-3 and TRBJ2-1): GAGVSQTPSNKVTEKGKYVELRCDPISGHTALYWYRQSLGQGPEFLIYFQGTGAADDSGLPNDRFFAVRPEGSVSTLKIQRTERGDSAVYLCASSLIRQAPNEQFFGPGTRLTVL.

For the CDR3, the DNA is TGTGCCAGCTCACCAGAACCCGGGACTAGCGGGCAAGCTAGCACAGATACGCAGTATTTT. Encoded protein: CASSPEPGTSGQASTDTQYF. This rearrangement joins TRBV18 to TRBJ2-3; 12 bases match TRBD2. The CDR3 totals 20 residues. V lost 2 bases, J lost 0 bases, and 12 bases stayed unmatched. Germline V lookup: CDR1 KGHSH, CDR2 LQKENI.

The CDR3 spells CASSFRTGVYEQYF. The DNA of the CDR3 is TGTGCCAGCAGTTTCCGGACGGGGGTCTACGAGCAGTACTTC. V and J are TRBV27 and TRBJ2-7; TRBD2 is a possible D gene (6 bases). From germline, CDR1 is MNHEY and CDR2 SMNVEV (reference sequence). Between the trimmed V and J ends, which lost 3 bases and 3 bases, there was a span of 12 bases. The length of the CDR3 is 14 residues.

The rearrangement links TRBV3-1 (or the pseudogene TRBV3-2) to TRBJ1-1, with D perhaps matching TRBD1 (6 bases). Looked up from germline, CDR1 is LGHDT and CDR2 is YNNKEL (reference sequence). The ends were cut back, 2 bases at V and 5 bases at J, with 6 bases in the middle. The CDR3 is 12 residues long. The CDR3 reads CASSQRGTEAFF. For the CDR3, the DNA is TGTGCCAGCAGCCAAAGGGGGACTGAAGCTTTCTTT.